This T cell receptor beta chain is drawn from a study of blood T cell repertoires in COVID-19. Study at large: There were acute and convalescent COVID-19 samples, and they came from the United States, Italy and Spain.

This clone came up a few times. Enrolled through a virtual design, the participants were between roughly 18 and 89 years of age and came from about two dozen US areas. Authors' analysis steps: Estimation of nucleated cell counts was performed using reference gene primer amplification. Method: immunoSEQ multiplex PCR; TCRdb's copy keeps in-frame clones and lacks some. The V and J calls and clone size are taken from that table; D and trimming were inferred from the DNA. This sample has 350,000 to 550,000 clones, with about 85% found just once. J was trimmed by 7 bases and V by 0 bases; bases with no gene match: 6. Germline CDR1 SGHRS, CDR2 YFSETQ. This CDR3 is built from 16 residues.

The rearrangement joins TRBV5-1 to TRBJ1-4; 10 bases line up with TRBD1. The sequenced material came from PBMCs or T cells enriched from blood (not recorded which). The receptor was derived from a woman younger than 35 with acute COVID-19. CDR3 region: CASSLAGTGDTEKLFF. The CDR3 region has the DNA TGCGCCAGCAGCTTGGCCGGGACAGGGGACACTGAAAAACTGTTTTTT.